This passage covers 23 T cell receptor beta chains from one sample sequenced in a study of cytomegalovirus exposure and HLA in healthy donors (dated by TCRdb to 2016 to 2017). The receptor library was made with the immunoSEQ multiplex PCR assay. For the multiplex PCR, a mixture combining 60 forward primers for TCR Vbeta segments and 13 reverse primers for TCR Jbeta segments was used. Not all clones reach the TCRdb copy of this immuneACCESS table, which keeps in-frame sequences only. Checked studies attribute under half of the gap to unresolved V genes and leave the rest unexplained. The sample profile shows tens of thousands of clones; around 79% of them were found once. Roughly 15% of the sample rests with the top ten. Sample: PBMCs. All receptors derive from a woman between 40 and 50 years old in good health and CMV-seropositive.

The genes are TRBV6-6 and TRBJ2-1; D remains ambiguous. Trimming pared 2 bases from V and 8 bases from J, leaving 10 bases between. Germline assignment: CDR1 MNHNY and CDR2 SVGAGI (reference sequence). The CDR3 totals 13 residues. CDR3 in amino acids: CASSYSEYYEQFF. CDR3 DNA: TGTGCCAGCAGTTACAGTGAGTACTATGAGCAGTTCTTC.

This sequence joins TRBV7-2 and TRBJ2-4; the match to TRBD1 covers 7 bases. Germline CDR1 SGHTA, CDR2 FQGNSA. The CDR3 loop spans 11 amino acids. V shed 5 bases and J 9 bases; nucleotides not matched to a gene: 1. CDR3 sequence reads: CASSPGGIQYF. Written as DNA, the CDR3 is TGTGCCAGCAGCCCAGGGGGCATTCAGTACTTC.

J is TRBJ2-1 and V is TRBV7-2; D is possibly TRBD1 (6 bases). Germline assignment: CDR1 SGHTA and CDR2 FQGNSA. With 1 base removed from V and 7 bases from J, the gap between germline ends came to 11 bases. The CDR3 spans 14 residues. CDR3 nucleotide sequence: TGTGCCAGCAGCTTAGTAAGGGGGAGTAATGAGCAGTTCTTC. Amino acids: CASSLVRGSNEQFF.

The rearrangement links TRBV30 to TRBJ2-7; 10 bases fit TRBD2. Germline lookup yields CDR1 GTSNPN and CDR2 SVGIG (reference sequence). The J segment lost 9 bases and the V segment lost 1 base, leaving 3 bases of the junction unmatched. The CDR3 loop spans 12 amino acids. The CDR3 loop reads CAWSEASGRQYF. CDR3 nucleotides: TGTGCCTGGAGTGAGGCTAGCGGGAGGCAGTACTTC.

The J gene is TRBJ2-7, the V gene TRBV28, with 7 bases identical to TRBD2. Trimming at V came to 6 bases and at J to 5 bases, leaving 13 bases not matched to a gene. CDR1 is MDHEN and CDR2 is SYDVKM in the germline V gene. There are 15 residues in the CDR3. The CDR3 protein is CASSAEDGRWDEQYF. Here the CDR3 DNA reads TGTGCCAGCAGCGCTGAGGACGGGAGGTGGGACGAGCAGTACTTC.

This clone was observed a handful of times. This rearrangement joins TRBV28 to TRBJ2-7; D is perhaps TRBD2 (6 bases). This CDR3 has 17 residues. V dropped 5 bases and J dropped 4 bases, with 24 bases sitting between them. Looked up from germline, CDR1 is MDHEN and CDR2 is SYDVKM. CDR3 loop: CASSPRLGPGVGYEQYF. Here the CDR3 DNA reads TGTGCCAGCAGTCCTCGCCTCGGTCCGGGAGTCGGATACGAGCAGTACTTC.

The V gene is TRBV2, the J gene TRBJ1-1; 9 nucleotides agree with TRBD1. CDR1 is SNHLY and CDR2 is FYNNEI in the germline V gene. The length of the CDR3 is 12 residues. V was clipped by 8 bases and J by 4 bases; unmatched bases: 2. The CDR3 loop is CASQDRGTEAFF. The CDR3 nucleotides are TGTGCCAGCCAGGACAGGGGCACTGAAGCTTTCTTT.

V usage is TRBV2 and J usage is TRBJ2-7, with 7 bases aligning to TRBD2. V was clipped by 0 bases and J by 7 bases; unmatched bases: 0. The CDR3 is made up of 12 amino acids. CDR1 and CDR2 from the germline V gene are SNHLY and FYNNEI. CDR3 sequence reads: CASSEAGGEQYF. Written as DNA, the CDR3 is TGTGCCAGCAGTGAAGCCGGGGGGGAGCAGTACTTC.

The rearrangement joins TRBV6-5 to TRBJ1-4, with D perhaps matching TRBD1 (6 bases). The ends were cut back, 0 bases at V and 5 bases at J, with 10 bases in the middle. This CDR3 contains 15 residues. The germline CDR1 and CDR2 sequences are MNHEY and SVGAGI. The CDR3 bases are TGTGCCAGCAGTTACTCAGGGGGGGAAAATGAAAAACTGTTTTTT. Protein: CASSYSGGENEKLFF.

CDR3 nucleotide sequence: TGCAGCGTTAGCCAGGGGATTGTCGGCGGGGAGCTGTTTTTT. Its translation is CSVSQGIVGGELFF. The V gene is TRBV29-1, the J gene TRBJ2-2, with a possible D match to TRBD1 (6 bases). The V gene's germline CDR1 is SQVTM and CDR2 ANQGSEA. This CDR3 spans 14 amino acids. V gave up 5 bases and J gave up 7 bases, with 17 bases separating them.

The gene calls are TRBV6-5 and TRBJ1-5, with D maybe TRBD1 (5 bases). CDR1 and CDR2 (germline): MNHEY, SVGAGI. Trimming took off 3 bases at V and 5 bases at J, with 11 bases between the two ends. The length of the CDR3 is 14 residues. CDR3: CASSYSPGDQPQHF. The CDR3 DNA is TGTGCCAGCAGTTATTCACCGGGGGATCAGCCCCAGCATTTT.

The rearrangement joins TRBV6-1 to TRBJ2-1; 9 positions agree with TRBD1. V shed 4 bases and J 5 bases; nucleotides not matched to a gene: 9. Germline loops: CDR1 MNHNS, CDR2 SASEGT. The CDR3 has 16 residues. The CDR3 region has the DNA TGTGCCAGCAGTGGCTTTTTAGACAGGGGGGACAATGAGCAGTTCTTC. Translated: CASSGFLDRGDNEQFF.

The V and J genes are TRBV27 and TRBJ1-2, with 7 bases lining up with TRBD1. With 8 bases clipped from V and 5 bases from J, the junction kept 14 bases outside the gene matches. Germline CDR1 and CDR2: MNHEY and SMNVEV (reference sequence). This CDR3 spans 15 amino acids. CDR3 sequence: CASGLSDGTVYGYTF. The CDR3 DNA is TGTGCCAGCGGATTATCAGACGGGACAGTTTATGGCTACACCTTC.

The J gene is TRBJ1-2, the V gene TRBV9; a weak D match, TRBD1 (5 bases). CDR1 and CDR2 from the germline V gene are SGDLS and YYNGEE. Trimming cost V 1 base and J 4 bases, with 11 bases left between them. The length of the CDR3 is 14 residues. The CDR3 sequence is CASSVTGLTYGYTF. CDR3 coding DNA: TGTGCCAGCAGCGTAACAGGTTTGACCTATGGCTACACCTTC.

The V and J genes are TRBV4-3 and TRBJ1-4, with unresolved D. The V end was cut by 7 bases, the J end by 8 bases, with 23 bases between. The CDR3 runs to 16 residues. Germline assignment: CDR1 LGHNA and CDR2 YSLEER. This CDR3 reads CASKPRYSGGGEKLFF. The DNA of the CDR3 is TGCGCCAGCAAGCCAAGATATTCGGGAGGCGGGGAAAAACTGTTTTTT.

This chain joins TRBV27 and TRBJ1-4, with 8 bases fitting TRBD1. From germline, CDR1 is MNHEY and CDR2 SMNVEV (reference sequence). The V gene end was trimmed by 6 bases and the J gene end by 8 bases; junction bases not matched to a gene: 11. CDR3 size: 15 residues. CDR3 sequence: CASSSGGQGMEKLFF. Written as DNA, the CDR3 is TGTGCCAGCAGCTCAGGGGGCCAGGGTATGGAAAAACTGTTTTTT.

The chain carries TRBV30 and TRBJ1-5; 12 bases align to TRBD1. In germline, CDR1 is GTSNPN, CDR2 SVGIG (reference sequence). The CDR3 has 15 amino acids. Trimming removed 3 bases from V and 7 bases from J; junction bases left unmatched: 7. The chain's CDR3 is CAWSRGTGGFQPQHF. As DNA, the CDR3 is TGTGCCTGGAGCCGGGGGACAGGGGGCTTCCAGCCCCAGCATTTT.

This clone was observed a few times. This chain connects TRBV30 to TRBJ2-5; 8 bases agree with TRBD1. Germline V CDR1 and CDR2: GTSNPN, SVGIG (reference sequence). CDR3 length equals 13 residues. Trimming took 5 bases from V and 2 from J; bases not matched to a gene: 4. The CDR3 nucleotides are TGTGCCTGGGGGGGGACAGGACAAGAGACCCAGTACTTC. Its protein is CAWGGTGQETQYF.

V usage is TRBV7-9 and J usage is TRBJ2-1; D is possibly TRBD2 (6 bases). Germline lookup yields CDR1 SEHNR and CDR2 FQNEAQ (reference sequence). V was pared by 1 base and J by 4 bases, with 23 bases between. The CDR3 contains 19 residues. The CDR3 nucleotides are TGTGCCAGCAGCTTAGATATCTTATTGGGACTGGGGGGATACAATGAGCAGTTCTTC. Its translation: CASSLDILLGLGGYNEQFF.

The chain has TRBV30 and TRBJ1-3; no definite D call. Trimming shortened V by 5 bases and J by 0 bases, and 8 bases separated the two germline ends. CDR1 is GTSNPN, CDR2 SVGIG, per germline (reference sequence). The CDR3 extends over 13 amino acids. The CDR3 here is CAWGIASGNTIYF. The CDR3 DNA reads TGTGCCTGGGGCATCGCCTCTGGAAACACCATATATTTT.

The chain is built from TRBV5-1 and TRBJ2-3; 9 nucleotides line up with TRBD1. CDR1 and CDR2 (germline): SGHRS, YFSETQ. CDR3 size: 16 residues. With 6 bases clipped from V and 0 bases from J, the junction kept 8 bases outside the gene matches. CDR3 residues: CASKRGDRASTDTQYF. CDR3 DNA: TGCGCCAGCAAAAGGGGGGACAGGGCTAGCACAGATACGCAGTATTTT.

The chain combines TRBV27 with TRBJ1-1, with TRBD1 matching over 9 bases. V dropped 7 bases and J dropped 2; count of bases not matched to a gene: 11. Germline assignment: CDR1 MNHEY and CDR2 SMNVEV (reference sequence). The CDR3 extends over 16 amino acids. The CDR3 DNA reads as TGTGCCAGCAAGGTTTGGGGACAGGGCGGCAACACTGAAGCTTTCTTT. It yields the protein CASKVWGQGGNTEAFF.

Turning to this clone: A junction boundary mismatches the germline segment, possibly from a read error. The rearrangement uses TRBV7-9 and TRBJ1-2; D is undetermined. CDR1 is SEHNR, CDR2 FQNEAQ, per germline (reference sequence). The CDR3 contains 12 residues. The CDR3 coding sequence is TGTTCCAGCACCTCCCGGGACTATGGCTACACCTTC. It specifies CSSTSRDYGYTF.